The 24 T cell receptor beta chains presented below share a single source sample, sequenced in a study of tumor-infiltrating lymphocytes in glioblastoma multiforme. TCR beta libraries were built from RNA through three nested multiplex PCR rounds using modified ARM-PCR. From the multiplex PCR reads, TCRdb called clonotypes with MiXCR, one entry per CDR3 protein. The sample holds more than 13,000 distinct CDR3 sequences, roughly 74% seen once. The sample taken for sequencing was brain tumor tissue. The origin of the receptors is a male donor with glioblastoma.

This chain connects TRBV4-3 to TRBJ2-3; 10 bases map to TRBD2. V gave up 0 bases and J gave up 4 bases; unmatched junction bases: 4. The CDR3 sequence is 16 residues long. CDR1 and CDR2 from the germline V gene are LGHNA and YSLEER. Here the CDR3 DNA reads TGCGCCAGCAGCCAAGAAGTAGCGGGGGGTGCAGATACGCAGTATTTT. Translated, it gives CASSQEVAGGADTQYF.

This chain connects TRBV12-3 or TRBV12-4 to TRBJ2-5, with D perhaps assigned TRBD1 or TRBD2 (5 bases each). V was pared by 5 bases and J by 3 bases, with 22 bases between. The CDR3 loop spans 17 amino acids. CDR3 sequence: CASSPPGGGAPEETQYF. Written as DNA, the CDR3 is TGTGCCAGCAGTCCCCCAGGTGGGGGAGCCCCTGAAGAGACCCAGTACTTC.

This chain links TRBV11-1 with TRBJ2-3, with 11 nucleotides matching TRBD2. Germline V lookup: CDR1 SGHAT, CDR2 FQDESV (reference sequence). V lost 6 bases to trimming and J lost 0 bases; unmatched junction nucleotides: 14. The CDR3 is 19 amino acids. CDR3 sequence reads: CASSHGGLAEAKSTDTQYF. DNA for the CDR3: TGTGCCAGCAGTCACGGGGGACTAGCGGAGGCGAAGAGCACAGATACGCAGTATTTT.

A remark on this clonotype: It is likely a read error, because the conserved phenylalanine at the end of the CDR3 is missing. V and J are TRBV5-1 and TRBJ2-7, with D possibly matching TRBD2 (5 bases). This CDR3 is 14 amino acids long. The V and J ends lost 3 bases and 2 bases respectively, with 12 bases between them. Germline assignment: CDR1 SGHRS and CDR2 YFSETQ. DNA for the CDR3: TGCGCCAGCAGCTCAAGCGAGGGAACCTACGAGCAGTACTTA. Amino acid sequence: CASSSSEGTYEQYL.

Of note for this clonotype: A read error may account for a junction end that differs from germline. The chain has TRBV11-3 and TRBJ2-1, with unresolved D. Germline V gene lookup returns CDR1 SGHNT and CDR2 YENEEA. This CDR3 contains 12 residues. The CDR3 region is CVSSLVPDEQSF. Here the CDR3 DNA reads TGCGTCAGCAGCTTAGTTCCCGATGAGCAGTCCTTC.

The CDR3 DNA reads as TGCGCCAGAAGCGATTCAAATGGGGCGGGTAGGGTTGGCCAGTACTTC. This gives the protein CARSDSNGAGRVGQYF. This chain connects TRBV4-3 to TRBJ2-1; the D gene could be TRBD1 or TRBD2 (5 bases each). TRBJ2-5 explains the end of the DNA better; the J call may be wrong. This CDR3 is 16 amino acids long. The germline V gene encodes CDR1 LGHNA and CDR2 YSLEER.

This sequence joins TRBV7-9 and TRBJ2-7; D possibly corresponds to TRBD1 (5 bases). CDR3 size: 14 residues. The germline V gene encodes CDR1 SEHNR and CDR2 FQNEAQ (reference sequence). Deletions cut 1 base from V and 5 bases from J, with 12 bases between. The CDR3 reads CASSLGAGKDEQYF. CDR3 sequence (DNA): TGTGCCAGCAGCTTAGGGGCAGGGAAGGACGAGCAGTACTTC.

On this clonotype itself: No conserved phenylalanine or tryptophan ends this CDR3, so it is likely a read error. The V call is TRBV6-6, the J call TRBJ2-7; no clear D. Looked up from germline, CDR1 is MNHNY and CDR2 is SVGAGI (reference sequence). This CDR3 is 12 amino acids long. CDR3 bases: TGTGCCAGCAGTTACGCTTACTACGAACAGTACCTC. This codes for CASSYAYYEQYL.

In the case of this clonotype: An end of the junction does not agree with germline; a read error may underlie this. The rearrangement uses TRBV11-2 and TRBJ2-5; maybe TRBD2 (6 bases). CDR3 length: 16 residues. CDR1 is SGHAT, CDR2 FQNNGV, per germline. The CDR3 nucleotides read TGTCCCAGCAGCATAGCAGGGACGACCGGGAGAGAGACCCAGTACTTC. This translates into CPSSIAGTTGRETQYF.

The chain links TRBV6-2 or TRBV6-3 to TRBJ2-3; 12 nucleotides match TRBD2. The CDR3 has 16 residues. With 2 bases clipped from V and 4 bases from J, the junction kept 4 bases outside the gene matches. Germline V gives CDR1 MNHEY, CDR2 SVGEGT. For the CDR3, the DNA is TGTGCCAGCAGTTACACACTAGCGGGAGGCGCAGATACGCAGTATTTT. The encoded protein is CASSYTLAGGADTQYF.

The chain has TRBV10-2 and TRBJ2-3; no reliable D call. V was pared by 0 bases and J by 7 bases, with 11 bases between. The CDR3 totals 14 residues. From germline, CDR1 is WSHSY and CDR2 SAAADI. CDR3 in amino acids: CASSESNSGNTQYF. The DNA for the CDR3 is TGCGCCAGCAGTGAGTCTAATTCGGGTAATACGCAGTATTTT.

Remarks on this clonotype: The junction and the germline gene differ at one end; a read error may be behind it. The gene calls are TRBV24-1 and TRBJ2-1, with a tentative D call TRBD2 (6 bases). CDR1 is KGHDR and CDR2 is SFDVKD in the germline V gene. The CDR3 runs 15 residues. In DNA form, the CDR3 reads TGTGCCGCCAGTGATTTGGAGGGGCTCTCACATGAGCAGTTCTTC. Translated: CAASDLEGLSHEQFF.

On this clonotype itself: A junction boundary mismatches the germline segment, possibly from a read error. CDR3 nucleotide sequence: TGCAGTACTAGTCGCCCCGGACTAGCGAGAGGGGCGAGTAGCACAGATACGCAGTATTTT. Amino acids: CSTSRPGLARGASSTDTQYF. V usage is TRBV20-1 and J usage is TRBJ2-3; 9 bases agree with TRBD2. The germline V gene has CDR1 DFQATT and CDR2 SNEGSKA (reference sequence). The CDR3 length is 20 residues.

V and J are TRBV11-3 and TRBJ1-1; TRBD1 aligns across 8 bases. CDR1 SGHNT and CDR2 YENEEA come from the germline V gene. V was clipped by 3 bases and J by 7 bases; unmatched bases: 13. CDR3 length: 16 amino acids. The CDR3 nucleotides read TGTGCCAGCAGCTTCAGTCCAGGGGGCGCCGAATATGAAGCTTTCTTT. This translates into CASSFSPGGAEYEAFF.

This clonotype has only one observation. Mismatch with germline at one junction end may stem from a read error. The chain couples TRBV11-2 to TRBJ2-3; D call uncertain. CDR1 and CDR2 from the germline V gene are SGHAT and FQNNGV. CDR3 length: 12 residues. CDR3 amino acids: CASSLTPDTQYF. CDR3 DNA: TGTGCCAGCAGCTTAACGCCAGATACGCAATATTTT.

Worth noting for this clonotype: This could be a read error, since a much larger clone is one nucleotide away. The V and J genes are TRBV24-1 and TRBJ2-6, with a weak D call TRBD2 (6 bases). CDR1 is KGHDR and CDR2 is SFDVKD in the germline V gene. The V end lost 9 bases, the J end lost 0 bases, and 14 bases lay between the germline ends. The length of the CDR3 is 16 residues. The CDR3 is CATSGEEVSGANVLTF. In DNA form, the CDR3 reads TGTGCCACCTCCGGGGAGGAGGTCTCTGGGGCCAACGTCCTGACTTTC.

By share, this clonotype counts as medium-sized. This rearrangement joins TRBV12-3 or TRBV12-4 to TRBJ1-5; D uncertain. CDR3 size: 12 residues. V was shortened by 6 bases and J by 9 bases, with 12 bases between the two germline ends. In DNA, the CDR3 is TGTGCCAGCAGCGCACAAGTTTCGCCCCAGCATTTT. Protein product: CASSAQVSPQHF.

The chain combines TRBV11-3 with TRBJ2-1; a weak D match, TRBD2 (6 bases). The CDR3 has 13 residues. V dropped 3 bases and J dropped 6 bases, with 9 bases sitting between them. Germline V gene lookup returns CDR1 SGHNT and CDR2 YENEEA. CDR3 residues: CASSFGGPNEQFF. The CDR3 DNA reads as TGTGCCAGCAGCTTCGGAGGGCCCAATGAGCAGTTCTTC. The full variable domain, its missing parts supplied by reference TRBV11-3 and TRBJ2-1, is EAGVVQSPRYKIIEKKQPVAFWCNPISGHNTLYWYLQNLGQGPELLIRYENEEAVDDSQLPKDRFSAERLKGVDSTLKIQPAELGDSAVYLCASSFGGPNEQFFGPGTRLTVL.

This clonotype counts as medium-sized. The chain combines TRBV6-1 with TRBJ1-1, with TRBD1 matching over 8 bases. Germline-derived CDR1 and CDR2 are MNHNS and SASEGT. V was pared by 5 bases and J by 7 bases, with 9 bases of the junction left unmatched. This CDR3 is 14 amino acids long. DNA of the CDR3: TGTGCCAGCAGTCCACTGCAGGGGGCCGGTGAAGCTTTCTTT. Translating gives CASSPLQGAGEAFF.

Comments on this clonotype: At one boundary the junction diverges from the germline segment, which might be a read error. This chain's CDR3 is CSVEPTGGRLEIQYF. CDR3 in DNA: TGCAGCGTTGAGCCGACTGGCGGGAGGTTGGAGATCCAGTACTTC. The chain has TRBV29-1 and TRBJ2-5; 8 nucleotides agree with TRBD2. CDR3 length: 15 amino acids. Germline CDR1 and CDR2: SQVTM and ANQGSEA. The full variable domain, with the rest looked up from reference TRBV29-1 and TRBJ2-5, is SAVISQKPSRDICQRGTSLTIQCQVDSQVTMMFWYRQQPGQSLTLIATANQGSEATYESGFVIDKFPISRPNLTFSTLTVSNMSPEDSSIYLCSVEPTGGRLEIQYFGPGTRLLVL.

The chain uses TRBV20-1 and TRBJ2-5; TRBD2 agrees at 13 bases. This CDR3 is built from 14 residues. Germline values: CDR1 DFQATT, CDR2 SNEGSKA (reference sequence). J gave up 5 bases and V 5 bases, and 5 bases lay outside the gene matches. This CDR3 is CSALSTSGRETQYF. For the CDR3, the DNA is TGCAGTGCTCTCTCGACTAGCGGGAGGGAGACCCAGTACTTC.

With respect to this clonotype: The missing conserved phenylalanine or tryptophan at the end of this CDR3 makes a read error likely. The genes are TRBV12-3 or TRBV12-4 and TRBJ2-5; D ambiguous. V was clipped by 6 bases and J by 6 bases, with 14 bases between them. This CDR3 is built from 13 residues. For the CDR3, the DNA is TGTGCCAGCAGCGGCGCGGCAGGACAGACCCAGTACCTC. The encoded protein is CASSGAAGQTQYL.

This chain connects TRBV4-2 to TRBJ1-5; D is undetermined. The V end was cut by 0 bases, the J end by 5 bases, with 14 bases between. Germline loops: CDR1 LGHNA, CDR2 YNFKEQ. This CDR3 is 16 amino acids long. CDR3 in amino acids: CASSQESHEGDQPQHF. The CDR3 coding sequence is TGTGCCAGCAGCCAAGAGAGCCACGAGGGTGATCAGCCCCAGCATTTT.

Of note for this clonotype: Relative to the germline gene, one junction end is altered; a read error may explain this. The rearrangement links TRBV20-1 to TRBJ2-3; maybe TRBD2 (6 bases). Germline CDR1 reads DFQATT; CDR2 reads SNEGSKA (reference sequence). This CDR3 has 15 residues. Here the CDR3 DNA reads TGCAGTGCTAGTTGGGACTCTACGCCCACAGATACCCAGTATTTT. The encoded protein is CSASWDSTPTDTQYF.